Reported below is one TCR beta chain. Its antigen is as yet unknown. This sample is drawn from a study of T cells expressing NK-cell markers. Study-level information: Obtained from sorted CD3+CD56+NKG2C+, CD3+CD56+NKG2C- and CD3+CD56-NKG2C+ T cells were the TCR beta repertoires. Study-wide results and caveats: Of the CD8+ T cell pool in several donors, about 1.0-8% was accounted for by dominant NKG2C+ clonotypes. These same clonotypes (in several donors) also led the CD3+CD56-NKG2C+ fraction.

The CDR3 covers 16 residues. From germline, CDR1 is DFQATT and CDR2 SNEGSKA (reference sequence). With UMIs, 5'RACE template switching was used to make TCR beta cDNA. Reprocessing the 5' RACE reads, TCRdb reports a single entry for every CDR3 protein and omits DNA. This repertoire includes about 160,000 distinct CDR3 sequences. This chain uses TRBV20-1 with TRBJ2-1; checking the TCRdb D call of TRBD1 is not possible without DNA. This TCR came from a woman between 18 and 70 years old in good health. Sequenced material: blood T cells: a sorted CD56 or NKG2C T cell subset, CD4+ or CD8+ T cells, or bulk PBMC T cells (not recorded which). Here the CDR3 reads CSANPTGGKSYNEQFF.